Sequencing of this T cell receptor beta chain was carried out in a study of metastatic and nonmetastatic thyroid tumors. In the study overall: For malignant and benign thyroid patients, tumor or nodule tissue and blood were the sources whose repertoires were compared.

Per the original methods: Clinicopathological groups differed in CDR3, with these differences serving to build a distant-metastasis classifier for papillary thyroid cancer. TCRdb recomputed clones from the PCR reads via MiXCR. The V and J calls were not made by the authors but by TCRdb's processing. The table shows about 4,700 clones, with approximately 35% occurring only once. Thyroid surgery was preceded by no treatment in any patient. In this sample, this clone turned up a few times. Its target is unknown. Study-level results: Across blood and tumor, TCR beta diversity in malignant thyroid tumors was reportedly significantly higher than in benign nodules.

This CDR3 comprises 14 residues. Per the germline V gene, CDR1 is WNHNN and CDR2 is SYGVQD (reference sequence). V gave up 4 bases and J gave up 6 bases, with 13 bases separating them. The TCR sequence derives from a male donor with papillary thyroid cancer or a benign thyroid nodule (not recorded which). Some clones in this sample may be carry-over from other donors' samples. The sample taken for sequencing was adjacent normal tissue. The chain uses TRBV10-1 and TRBJ1-5; D remains unclear. The CDR3 reads CASSGKGRAQPQHF. CDR3 coding DNA: TGCGCCAGCAGTGGAAAAGGAAGGGCTCAGCCCCAGCATTTT.